This T cell receptor beta chain appears in the sequencing data of a study of CD8 T cells in Susac syndrome. Trimming left V 6 bases short and J 0 bases short, with 6 bases between. Per germline, CDR1 SNHLY and CDR2 FYNNEI. The CDR3 loop spans 14 amino acids. From blood CD8+ and CD4+ T cells, the TCR beta chain was sequenced. Patients with Susac syndrome met diagnostic criteria that were recently defined for definite or probable disease. RNA, at about 0.5 to 1 ug, was reverse transcribed with random hexamers. Multiplex immunoSEQ PCR targeted 54 Vbeta and 13 Jbeta TCR beta segments. One entry per CDR3 protein results from TCRdb running MiXCR on the immunoSEQ multiplex PCR reads. The data contain 150,000 to 200,000 distinct CDR3 sequences, roughly 94% of them seen just once; the ten biggest clones take up roughly 0.11%.

This sequence originates from a human donor with Susac syndrome. The sequenced sample consisted of CD4+ T cells from PBMCs. The chain links TRBV2 to TRBJ2-6; no clear D gene. The CDR3: CASRDRSGANVLTF. CDR3 nucleotides: TGTGCCAGCAGGGACCGCTCTGGGGCCAACGTCCTGACTTTC.